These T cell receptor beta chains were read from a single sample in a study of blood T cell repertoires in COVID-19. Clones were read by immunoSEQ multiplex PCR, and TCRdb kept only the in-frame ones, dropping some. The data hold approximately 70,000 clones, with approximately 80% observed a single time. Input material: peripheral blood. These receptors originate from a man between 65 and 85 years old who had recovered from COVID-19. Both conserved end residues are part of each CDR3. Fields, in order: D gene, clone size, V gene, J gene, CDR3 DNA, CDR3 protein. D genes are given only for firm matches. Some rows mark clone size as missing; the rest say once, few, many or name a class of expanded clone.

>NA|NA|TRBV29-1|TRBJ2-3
TGCAGCGTGCTCCTAGATAGCACAGATACGCAGTATTTT
CSVLLDSTDTQYF
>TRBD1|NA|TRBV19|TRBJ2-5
TGTGCCACCTCAGGGGGAAGAGAGACCCAGTACTTC
CATSGGRETQYF
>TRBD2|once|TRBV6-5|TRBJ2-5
TGTGCCAGCAGAGACTTAGCGGGAGTGGAGACCCAGTACTTC
CASRDLAGVETQYF
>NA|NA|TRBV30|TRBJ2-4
TGTGCCTGGAGTGTTGCGCCAGGGGGGGCCAAAAACATTCAGTACTTC
CAWSVAPGGAKNIQYF
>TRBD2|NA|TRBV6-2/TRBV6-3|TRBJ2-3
TGTGCCAGCAGTTTACTAGCGGGAGGCGGGGGAGATACGCAGTATTTT
CASSLLAGGGGDTQYF
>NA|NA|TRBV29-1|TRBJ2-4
TGCAGCGTTGGTCTACAGGGAGTAGCCAAAAACATTCAGTACTTC
CSVGLQGVAKNIQYF
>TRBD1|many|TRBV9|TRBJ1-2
TGTGCCAGCAGCCAGGACAGGGGTCATGGCTACACCTTC
CASSQDRGHGYTF
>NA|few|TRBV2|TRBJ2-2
TGTGCCAGCAGTGGTTGGCGGGTGGACACCGGGGAGCTGTTTTTT
CASSGWRVDTGELFF
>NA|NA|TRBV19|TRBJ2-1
TGTGCCAGTAGTCCCCCGGGGGGCCTGAATGAGCAGTTCTTC
CASSPPGGLNEQFF
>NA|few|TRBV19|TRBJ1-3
TGTGCCAGTAGCAACCTCCAAGGGACACCAGATGGAAACACCATATATTTT
CASSNLQGTPDGNTIYF
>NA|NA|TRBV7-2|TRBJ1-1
TGTGCCAGCAGCGGAGGGTGGGACACTGAAGCTTTCTTT
CASSGGWDTEAFF
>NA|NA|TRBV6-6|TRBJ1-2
TGTGCCAGCAAAGGGAGCGGGACGGCCTACGGCTACACCTTC
CASKGSGTAYGYTF
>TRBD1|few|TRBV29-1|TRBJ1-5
TGCAGCGTGATGGAGACAGGGGGAGGTCAGCCCCAGCATTTT
CSVMETGGGQPQHF
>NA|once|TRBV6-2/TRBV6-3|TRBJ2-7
TGTGCCAGCAGTTACTCGCGGAGCAGGGGCGAGCAGTACTTC
CASSYSRSRGEQYF
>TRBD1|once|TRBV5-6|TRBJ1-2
TGTGCCAGCAGCGCCGGGACAGGATACGGCGGCTACACCTTC
CASSAGTGYGGYTF
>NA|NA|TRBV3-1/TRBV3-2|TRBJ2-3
TGTGCCAGCAGCACCTACTCAGATACGCAGTATTTT
CASSTYSDTQYF
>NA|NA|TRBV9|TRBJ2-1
TGTGCCAGCAGCGTAACAGCAGAGCAGTTCTTC
CASSVTAEQFF
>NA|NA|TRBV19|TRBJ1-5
TGTGCCAGTAGTAGGGGCGGAAATCAGCCCCAGCATTTT
CASSRGGNQPQHF
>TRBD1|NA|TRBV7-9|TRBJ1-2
TGTGCCAGCAGCAGGACAGGGTTCTATGGCTACACCTTC
CASSRTGFYGYTF
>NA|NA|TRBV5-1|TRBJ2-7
TGCGCCAGCAGCTTGAACAGGGATAGCTCCTACGAGCAGTACTTC
CASSLNRDSSYEQYF